This T cell receptor beta chain was sequenced for a study of T cell repertoires in aging, cancer and after chemotherapy. CDR3 length equals 17 residues. In germline, CDR1 is ENHRY, CDR2 SYGVKD. Trimming pared 2 bases from V and 5 bases from J, leaving 19 bases between. Amplification of TCR beta used genomic DNA extracted from peripheral blood. Multiplex touch-down PCR with TRB-A/B primers amplified rearranged V-D-J TRB sequences. TCRdb reanalysed the multiplex PCR reads using MiXCR and keeps one entry per CDR3 protein. Seen here are about 480 distinct CDR3 sequences, roughly 34% observed once, and the top ten hold 15% to 20%.

The source material was blood. The TCR originated in a human donor with a solid tumor. The chain is built from TRBV10-3 and TRBJ1-5; TRBD1 might be the D (5 bases). CDR3 region: CAISEPRLGVGDQPQHF. CDR3 nucleotides: TGTGCCATCAGTGAGCCGAGACTGGGGGTAGGAGATCAGCCCCAGCATTTT.